What follows are 25 T cell receptor beta chains derived from one specimen sequenced in a study of blood T cell repertoires in COVID-19. TCRdb's copy holds only in-frame clones and misses some; the assay was immunoSEQ multiplex PCR. The sample holds about 100,000 clones, more than 85% seen once. The sequenced material came from peripheral blood. Receptors were obtained from a man aged 50 or older with active or convalescent COVID-19.

Only one count was recorded for this clone. This rearrangement joins TRBV6-2 or TRBV6-3 to TRBJ2-7; unclear D gene. The ends were cut back, 3 bases at V and 0 bases at J, with 18 bases in the middle. Germline values: CDR1 MNHEY, CDR2 SVGEGT. The CDR3 has 17 residues. The CDR3 DNA follows: TGTGCCAGCAGTTATGACGTAGGCGAAGGAGACTCCTACGAGCAGTACTTC. Its translation is CASSYDVGEGDSYEQYF.

The V call is TRBV7-2, the J call TRBJ2-1; 8 bases are shared with TRBD1. Germline V gene data show CDR1 as SGHTA and CDR2 as FQGNSA. CDR3 size: 16 residues. J lost 6 bases, V lost 0 bases, and 7 bases had no gene match. The CDR3 DNA is TGTGCCAGCAGCTTAGCGTCGGGGGACAGGTCCAATGAGCAGTTCTTC. This sequence encodes CASSLASGDRSNEQFF. The whole variable domain, filled in from reference TRBV7-2 and TRBJ2-1, reads GAGVSQSPSNKVTEKGKDVELRCDPISGHTALYWYRQSLGQGLEFLIYFQGNSAPDKSGLPSDRFSAERTGGSVSTLTIQRTQQEDSAVYLCASSLASGDRSNEQFFGPGTRLTVL.

The J gene is TRBJ1-1, the V gene TRBV19; weak D call: TRBD1 (6 bases). V was cut by 5 bases and J by 5 bases, with 12 bases left in between. From germline, CDR1 is LNHDA and CDR2 SQIVND (reference sequence). The CDR3 sequence is 13 residues long. The CDR3 loop reads CASSRTGQTEAFF. CDR3 DNA: TGTGCCAGTAGTCGTACAGGGCAGACTGAAGCTTTCTTT.

V and J are TRBV13 and TRBJ1-4; 10 bases line up with TRBD1. From germline, CDR1 is PRHDT and CDR2 FYEKMQ (reference sequence). The CDR3 covers 14 residues. V trimming: 5 bases; J trimming: 6 bases; junction bases outside the gene matches: 3. The CDR3 region has the DNA TGTGCCAGCAGCCGACAGGGGGCTGATGAAAAACTGTTTTTT. It is translated as CASSRQGADEKLFF.

The chain links TRBV5-1 to TRBJ2-1; the D gene is possibly TRBD2 (6 bases). V was shortened by 0 bases and J by 0 bases, with 13 bases between the two germline ends. Per germline, CDR1 SGHRS and CDR2 YFSETQ. The CDR3 has 17 residues. The CDR3 loop is CASSLGGIGSSYNEQFF. The CDR3 DNA is TGCGCCAGCAGCTTGGGAGGGATCGGGAGCTCCTACAATGAGCAGTTCTTC.

CDR3 loop: CASMREPGADHEQYV. Written as DNA, the CDR3 is TGTGCCAGCATGAGGGAGCCAGGGGCGGACCACGAGCAGTACGTC. V is TRBV6-4 and J is TRBJ2-7, with D perhaps TRBD1 (6 bases). V dropped 7 bases and J dropped 5 bases, with 21 bases sitting between them. The CDR3 sequence is 15 residues long. Germline V gene data show CDR1 as MRHNA and CDR2 as SNTAGT.

V is TRBV7-2 and J is TRBJ2-7; 8 nucleotides agree with TRBD2. J gave up 1 base and V 6 bases, and 11 bases lay outside the gene matches. The germline V gene has CDR1 SGHTA and CDR2 FQGNSA. The CDR3 extends over 16 amino acids. The CDR3 DNA reads TGTGCCAGCAGTGAGGTGGCGGGGGGCGGGTCCTACGAGCAGTACTTC. As protein: CASSEVAGGGSYEQYF.

This clone occurred a few times. The chain links TRBV28 to TRBJ2-6; D call uncertain. Germline CDR1 reads MDHEN; CDR2 reads SYDVKM. This CDR3 is 14 amino acids long. Deletions cut 3 bases from V and 1 base from J, with 4 bases between. The CDR3 nucleotides read TGTGCCAGCAGTTTGAGGTCTGGGGCCAACGTCCTGACTTTC. Amino acid sequence: CASSLRSGANVLTF.

Here the CDR3 DNA reads TGTGCCAGCAGTTACAGGGGGAGGACTGAAGCTTTCTTT. Translation: CASSYRGRTEAFF. The gene calls are TRBV12-3 or TRBV12-4 and TRBJ1-1; 8 bases line up with TRBD1. The CDR3 extends over 13 amino acids. Trimming at V came to 4 bases and at J to 5 bases, leaving 3 bases not matched to a gene.

The chain carries TRBV19 and TRBJ1-5, with 7 bases aligning to TRBD1. The germline gives CDR1 LNHDA, CDR2 SQIVND (reference sequence). With 5 bases clipped from V and 4 bases from J, the junction kept 2 bases outside the gene matches. The length of the CDR3 is 13 residues. Written as DNA, the CDR3 is TGTGCCAGTAGTGGACAGGTGAATCAGCCCCAGCATTTT. Translating gives CASSGQVNQPQHF.

The chain carries TRBV6-5 and TRBJ2-3; 7 bases fit TRBD1. Trimming removed 6 bases from V and 2 bases from J; junction bases left unmatched: 5. This CDR3 is built from 14 residues. The germline V gene has CDR1 MNHEY and CDR2 SVGAGI. The CDR3: CASRRQGDTDTQYF. CDR3 bases: TGTGCCAGCAGGCGACAGGGTGACACAGATACGCAGTATTTT.

This clone was counted a single time. This sequence joins TRBV11-2 and TRBJ2-2; D remains ambiguous. Germline CDR1 is SGHAT and CDR2 is FQNNGV. The CDR3 is 14 amino acids. Trimming left V 3 bases short and J 6 bases short, with 11 bases between. The CDR3 region has the DNA TGTGCCAGCAGCTTGGGCCCTGCTTCCGGGGAGCTGTTTTTT. Residues: CASSLGPASGELFF.

This chain uses TRBV11-2 with TRBJ2-3; D gene ambiguous. Germline values: CDR1 SGHAT, CDR2 FQNNGV. The length of the CDR3 is 14 residues. V was clipped by 5 bases and J by 2 bases, with 11 bases between them. CDR3 nucleotides: TGTGCCAGCAGCGCCCCAGATATCACAGATACGCAGTATTTT. Its protein product is CASSAPDITDTQYF.

The chain has TRBV5-6 and TRBJ2-2, with D perhaps matching TRBD1 (6 bases). Trimming left V 2 bases short and J 1 base short, with 9 bases between. CDR3 length: 15 amino acids. Looked up from germline, CDR1 is SGHDT and CDR2 is YYEEEE. Here the CDR3 DNA reads TGTGCCAGCAGCTTAGGGACACTGAACACCGGGGAGCTGTTTTTT. Its translation: CASSLGTLNTGELFF.

This chain joins TRBV20-1 and TRBJ2-7; a weak D match, TRBD2 (5 bases). The CDR3 extends over 11 amino acids. The ends were cut back, 3 bases at V and 8 bases at J, with 11 bases in the middle. Germline V lookup: CDR1 DFQATT, CDR2 SNEGSKA (reference sequence). The CDR3, as DNA: TGCAGTGCTAGTTCCCGGGATAAGCAGTACGTC. This gives the protein CSASSRDKQYV.

This chain links TRBV12-3 or TRBV12-4 with TRBJ2-7; no clear D. The CDR3 is made up of 11 amino acids. V lost 4 bases and J lost 3, with 4 bases in between. The CDR3 here is CASSSNYEQYF. The CDR3 DNA sequence: TGTGCCAGCAGTTCCAACTACGAGCAGTACTTC.

The rearrangement uses TRBV9 and TRBJ2-3, with TRBD2 identical over 13 bases. The V and J ends lost 3 bases and 2 bases, in that order; junction bases with no gene match: 6. The CDR3 is made up of 17 amino acids. From germline, CDR1 is SGDLS and CDR2 YYNGEE. The CDR3 sequence is CASSARLAGGPTDTQYF. For the CDR3, the DNA is TGTGCCAGCAGCGCTCGACTAGCGGGGGGCCCCACAGATACGCAGTATTTT.

This chain connects TRBV13 to TRBJ2-7; 9 positions match TRBD1. This CDR3 spans 15 amino acids. V lost 2 bases, J lost 6 bases, and 8 bases stayed unmatched. Germline CDR1 is PRHDT and CDR2 is FYEKMQ (reference sequence). The CDR3 DNA sequence: TGTGCCAGCAGCTTATTCGGGACAGGGTTGGGCGAGCAGTACTTC. The encoded protein is CASSLFGTGLGEQYF. Full variable domain (remainder filled in from reference TRBV13 and TRBJ2-7): AAGVIQSPRHLIKEKRETATLKCYPIPRHDTVYWYQQGPGQDPQFLISFYEKMQSDKGSIPDRFSAQQFSDYHSELNMSSLELGDSALYFCASSLFGTGLGEQYFGPGTRLTVT.

In its sample, this clone was seen once. The chain uses TRBV11-2 and TRBJ2-2; TRBD1 agrees at 9 bases. Germline loops: CDR1 SGHAT, CDR2 FQNNGV. CDR3 length equals 15 residues. The J segment lost 4 bases and the V segment lost 5 bases, leaving 5 bases of the junction unmatched. DNA of the CDR3: TGTGCCAGCAGCAAAGACAGGGGGAGCACCGGGGAGCTGTTTTTT. This sequence encodes CASSKDRGSTGELFF.

Written as DNA, the CDR3 is TGTGCCAGCAGTTTAAGACAGACTAACTATGGCTACACCTTC. It translates to CASSLRQTNYGYTF. This chain joins TRBV28 and TRBJ1-2, with a possible D match to TRBD1 (5 bases). Germline V gene lookup returns CDR1 MDHEN and CDR2 SYDVKM. The CDR3 extends over 14 amino acids. Trimming removed 2 bases from V and 0 bases from J, with 7 bases in between.

The chain is built from TRBV5-1 and TRBJ2-5; TRBD2 aligns across 12 bases. Germline assignment: CDR1 SGHRS and CDR2 YFSETQ. The CDR3 is 16 residues long. Trimming removed 4 bases from V and 5 bases from J; junction bases left unmatched: 9. CDR3 bases: TGCGCCAGCAGCCCTATTCTAGCGGGGGGGATCGAGACCCAGTACTTC. This encodes CASSPILAGGIETQYF.

The J gene is TRBJ2-1, the V gene TRBV5-1; the match to TRBD1 covers 8 bases. Germline V gene sequence: CDR1 SGHRS, CDR2 YFSETQ. The CDR3 consists of 14 residues. V dropped 4 bases and J dropped 5; count of bases not matched to a gene: 5. CDR3 in amino acids: CASSEGTGNNEQFF. The DNA for the CDR3 is TGCGCCAGCAGCGAAGGGACAGGTAACAATGAGCAGTTCTTC. The entire variable domain, with the rest obtained from reference TRBV5-1 and TRBJ2-1, is as follows: KAGVTQTPRYLIKTRGQQVTLSCSPISGHRSVSWYQQTPGQGLQFLFEYFSETQRNKGNFPGRFSGRQFSNSRSEMNVSTLELGDSALYLCASSEGTGNNEQFFGPGTRLTVL.

The CDR3 region has the DNA TGTGCCAGCAGCTTGGACAGCTTCTCCTACGAGCAGTACTTC. It encodes CASSLDSFSYEQYF. The J gene is TRBJ2-7, the V gene TRBV7-9; D is perhaps TRBD1 (6 bases). V was cut by 3 bases and J by 0 bases, with 9 bases left in between. The V gene's germline CDR1 is SEHNR and CDR2 FQNEAQ (reference sequence). The CDR3 has 14 amino acids.

This chain connects TRBV7-9 to TRBJ2-3, with D maybe TRBD1 (5 bases). V lost 0 bases to trimming and J lost 4 bases, with 8 bases between them. The CDR3 is 14 amino acids. CDR1 is SEHNR, CDR2 FQNEAQ, per germline (reference sequence). As DNA, the CDR3 is TGTGCCAGCAGCTTAGCACAGGTCGCAGATACGCAGTATTTT. Translated, it gives CASSLAQVADTQYF.

This rearrangement joins TRBV3-1 (or the pseudogene TRBV3-2) to TRBJ2-4; 7 nucleotides align to TRBD1. The CDR3 sequence is 17 residues long. Germline CDR1 and CDR2: LGHDT and YNNKEL (reference sequence). J was trimmed by 0 bases and V by 0 bases; bases with no gene match: 5. CDR3 sequence: CASSQDQGQLAKNIQYF. The CDR3 bases are TGTGCCAGCAGCCAAGATCAGGGACAGCTAGCCAAAAACATTCAGTACTTC.